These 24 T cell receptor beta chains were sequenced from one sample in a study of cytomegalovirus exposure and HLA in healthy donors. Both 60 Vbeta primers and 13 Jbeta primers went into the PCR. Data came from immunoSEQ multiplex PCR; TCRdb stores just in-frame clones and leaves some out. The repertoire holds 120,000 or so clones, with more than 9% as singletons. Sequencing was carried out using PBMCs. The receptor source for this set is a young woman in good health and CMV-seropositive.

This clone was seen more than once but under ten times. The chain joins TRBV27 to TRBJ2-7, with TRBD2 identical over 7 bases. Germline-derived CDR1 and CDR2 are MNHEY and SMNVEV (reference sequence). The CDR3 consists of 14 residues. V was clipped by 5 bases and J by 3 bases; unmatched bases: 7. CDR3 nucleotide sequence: TGTGCCAGCAGTCCTAGCGGAACCTACTACGAGCAGTACTTC. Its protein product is CASSPSGTYYEQYF.

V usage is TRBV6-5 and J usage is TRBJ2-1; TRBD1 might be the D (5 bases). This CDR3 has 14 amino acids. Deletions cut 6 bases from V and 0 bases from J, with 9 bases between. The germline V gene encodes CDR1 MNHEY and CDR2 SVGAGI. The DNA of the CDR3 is TGTGCCAGCAGGGGAACAGGCTCCTACAATGAGCAGTTCTTC. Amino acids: CASRGTGSYNEQFF.

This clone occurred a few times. The chain's CDR3 is CACTKTAPITDTQYF. CDR3 in DNA: TGTGCCTGTACGAAGACAGCCCCAATCACAGATACGCAGTATTTT. V is TRBV30 and J is TRBJ2-3, with D possibly matching TRBD1 (5 bases). The V and J ends lost 6 bases and 2 bases respectively, with 18 bases between them. CDR1 and CDR2 (germline): GTSNPN, SVGIG (reference sequence). There are 15 residues in the CDR3.

The CDR3, as DNA: TGCGCCAGCAGCCCCGGACGCGGCGGGGATACGCAGTATTTT. It codes for CASSPGRGGDTQYF. The V gene is TRBV5-1, the J gene TRBJ2-3; D might be TRBD2 (5 bases). Trimming cost V 4 bases and J 6 bases, with 15 bases left between them. CDR3 length: 14 residues. Germline assignment: CDR1 SGHRS and CDR2 YFSETQ.

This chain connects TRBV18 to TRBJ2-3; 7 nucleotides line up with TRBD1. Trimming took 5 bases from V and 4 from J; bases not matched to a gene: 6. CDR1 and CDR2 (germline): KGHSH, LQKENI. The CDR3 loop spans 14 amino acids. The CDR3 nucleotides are TGTGCCAGCTCAACCAGACAGGGTCCAGATACGCAGTATTTT. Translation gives CASSTRQGPDTQYF.

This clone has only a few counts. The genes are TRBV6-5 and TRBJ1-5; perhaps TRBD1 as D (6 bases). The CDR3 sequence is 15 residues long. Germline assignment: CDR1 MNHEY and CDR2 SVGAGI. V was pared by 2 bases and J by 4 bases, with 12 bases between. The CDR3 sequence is CASSYTDDRNQPQHF. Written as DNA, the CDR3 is TGTGCCAGCAGTTACACCGATGACAGGAATCAGCCCCAGCATTTT.

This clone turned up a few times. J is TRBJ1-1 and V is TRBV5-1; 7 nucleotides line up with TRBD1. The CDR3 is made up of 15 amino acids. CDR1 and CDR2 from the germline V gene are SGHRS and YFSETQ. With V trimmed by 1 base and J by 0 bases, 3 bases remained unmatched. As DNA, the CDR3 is TGCGCCAGCAGCTTGCACACAGGGGTGAACACTGAAGCTTTCTTT. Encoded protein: CASSLHTGVNTEAFF.

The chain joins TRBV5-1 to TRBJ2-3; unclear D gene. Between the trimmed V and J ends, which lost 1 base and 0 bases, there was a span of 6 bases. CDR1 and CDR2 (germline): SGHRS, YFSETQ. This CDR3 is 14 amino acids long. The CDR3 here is CASSLKSSTDTQYF. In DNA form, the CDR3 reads TGCGCCAGCAGCTTGAAAAGCAGCACAGATACGCAGTATTTT.

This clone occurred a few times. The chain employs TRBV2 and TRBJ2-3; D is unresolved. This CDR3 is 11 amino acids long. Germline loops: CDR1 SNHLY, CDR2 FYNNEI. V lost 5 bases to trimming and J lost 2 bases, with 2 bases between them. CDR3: CASSYTDTQYF. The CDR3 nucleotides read TGTGCCAGCAGTTACACAGATACGCAGTATTTT.

The CDR3 DNA reads TGCGCCAGCAGCTCGGGACAGGGGGCGAATGAGCAGTTCTTC. This gives the protein CASSSGQGANEQFF. The V gene is TRBV5-1, the J gene TRBJ2-1; TRBD1 aligns across 12 bases. Trimming took 3 bases from V and 7 from J; bases not matched to a gene: 2. Germline V gene sequence: CDR1 SGHRS, CDR2 YFSETQ. The CDR3 runs 14 residues. Looking up the rest from reference TRBV5-1 and TRBJ2-1 gives the full variable domain: KAGVTQTPRYLIKTRGQQVTLSCSPISGHRSVSWYQQTPGQGLQFLFEYFSETQRNKGNFPGRFSGRQFSNSRSEMNVSTLELGDSALYLCASSSGQGANEQFFGPGTRLTVL.

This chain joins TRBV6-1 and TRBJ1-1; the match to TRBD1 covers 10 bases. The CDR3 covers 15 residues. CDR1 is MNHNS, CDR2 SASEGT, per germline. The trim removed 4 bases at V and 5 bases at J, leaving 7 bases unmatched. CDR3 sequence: CASSARQGARTEAFF. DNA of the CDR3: TGTGCCAGCAGTGCTCGACAGGGGGCGAGAACTGAAGCTTTCTTT.

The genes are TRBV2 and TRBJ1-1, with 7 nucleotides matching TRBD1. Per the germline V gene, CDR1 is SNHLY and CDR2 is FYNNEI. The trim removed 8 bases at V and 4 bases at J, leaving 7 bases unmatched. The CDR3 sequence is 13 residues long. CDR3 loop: CASLAYRGTEAFF. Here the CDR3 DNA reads TGTGCCAGCTTAGCCTACAGGGGCACTGAAGCTTTCTTT.

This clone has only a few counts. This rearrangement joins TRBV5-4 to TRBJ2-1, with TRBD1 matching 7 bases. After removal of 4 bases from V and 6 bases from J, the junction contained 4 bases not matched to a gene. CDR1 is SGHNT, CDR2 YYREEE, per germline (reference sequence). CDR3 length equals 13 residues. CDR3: CASSPGTVNEQFF. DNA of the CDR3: TGTGCCAGCAGCCCGGGGACAGTCAATGAGCAGTTCTTC. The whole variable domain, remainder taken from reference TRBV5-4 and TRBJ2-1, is ETGVTQSPTHLIKTRGQQVTLRCSSQSGHNTVSWYQQALGQGPQFIFQYYREEENGRGNFPPRFSGLQFPNYSSELNVNALELDDSALYLCASSPGTVNEQFFGPGTRLTVL.

CDR3 region: CASSQAVGAGDEQYF. CDR3 coding DNA: TGCGCCAGCAGCCAAGCAGTGGGGGCGGGGGACGAGCAGTACTTC. V is TRBV4-1 and J is TRBJ2-7; D possibly corresponds to TRBD2 (7 bases). This CDR3 has 15 amino acids. The V gene's germline CDR1 is MGHRA and CDR2 YSYEKL. V shed 1 base and J shed 5 bases, with 15 bases lying between them.

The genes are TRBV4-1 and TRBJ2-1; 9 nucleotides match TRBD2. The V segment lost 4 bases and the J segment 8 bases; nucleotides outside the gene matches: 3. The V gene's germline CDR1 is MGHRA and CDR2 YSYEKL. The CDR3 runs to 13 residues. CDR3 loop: CASSPVAGDEQFF. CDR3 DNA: TGCGCCAGCAGCCCCGTAGCGGGAGATGAGCAGTTCTTC.

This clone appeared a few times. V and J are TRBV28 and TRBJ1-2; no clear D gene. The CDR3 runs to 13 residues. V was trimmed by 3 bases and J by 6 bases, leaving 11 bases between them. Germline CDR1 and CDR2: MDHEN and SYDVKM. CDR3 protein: CASSFLGPDGYTF. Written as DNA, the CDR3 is TGTGCCAGCAGTTTTTTGGGCCCCGATGGCTACACCTTC.

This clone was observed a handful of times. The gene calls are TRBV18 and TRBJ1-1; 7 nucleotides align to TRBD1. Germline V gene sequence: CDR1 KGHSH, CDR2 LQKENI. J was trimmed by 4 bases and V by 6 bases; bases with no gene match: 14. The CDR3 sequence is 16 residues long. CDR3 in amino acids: CASSPRLAQGFTEAFF. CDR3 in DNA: TGTGCCAGCTCGCCTCGCCTCGCACAGGGGTTCACTGAAGCTTTCTTT.

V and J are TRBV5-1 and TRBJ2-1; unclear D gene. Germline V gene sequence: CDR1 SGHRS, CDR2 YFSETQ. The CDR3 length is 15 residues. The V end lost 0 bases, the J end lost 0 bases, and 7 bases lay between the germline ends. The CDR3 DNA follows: TGCGCCAGCAGCTTGGCCGAGAGCTCCTACAATGAGCAGTTCTTC. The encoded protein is CASSLAESSYNEQFF.

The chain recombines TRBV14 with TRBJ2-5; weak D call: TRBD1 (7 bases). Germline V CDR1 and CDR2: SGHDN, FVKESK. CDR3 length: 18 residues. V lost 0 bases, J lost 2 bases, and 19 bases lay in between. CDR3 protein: CASSQDSWAGQRQETQYF. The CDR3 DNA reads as TGTGCCAGCAGCCAAGATAGTTGGGCGGGACAGAGACAAGAGACCCAGTACTTC.

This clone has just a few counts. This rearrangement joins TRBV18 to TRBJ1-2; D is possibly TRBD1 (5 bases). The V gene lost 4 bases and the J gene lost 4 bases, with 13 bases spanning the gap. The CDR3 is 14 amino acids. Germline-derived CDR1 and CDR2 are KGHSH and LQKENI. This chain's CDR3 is CASSHPRGSYGYTF. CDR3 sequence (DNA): TGTGCCAGCTCACATCCAAGGGGCAGCTATGGCTACACCTTC. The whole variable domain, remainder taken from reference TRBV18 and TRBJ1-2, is NAGVMQNPRHLVRRRGQEARLRCSPMKGHSHVYWYRQLPEEGLKFMVYLQKENIIDESGMPKERFSAEFPKEGPSILRIQQVVRGDSAAYFCASSHPRGSYGYTFGSGTRLTVV.

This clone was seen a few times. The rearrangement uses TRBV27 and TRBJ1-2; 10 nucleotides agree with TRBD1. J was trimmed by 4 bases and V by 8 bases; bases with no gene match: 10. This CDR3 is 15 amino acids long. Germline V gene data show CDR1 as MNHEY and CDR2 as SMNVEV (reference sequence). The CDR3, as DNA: TGTGCCAGCGGACTCTCAGGACAGGGGGTCTATGGCTACACCTTC. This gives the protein CASGLSGQGVYGYTF.

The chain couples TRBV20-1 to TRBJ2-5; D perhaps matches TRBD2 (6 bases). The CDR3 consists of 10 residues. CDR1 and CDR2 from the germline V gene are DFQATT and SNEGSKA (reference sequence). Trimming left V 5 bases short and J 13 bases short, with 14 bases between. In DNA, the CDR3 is TGCAGTGCTCCGGGAGAGGCCAGGTACTTC. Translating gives CSAPGEARYF.

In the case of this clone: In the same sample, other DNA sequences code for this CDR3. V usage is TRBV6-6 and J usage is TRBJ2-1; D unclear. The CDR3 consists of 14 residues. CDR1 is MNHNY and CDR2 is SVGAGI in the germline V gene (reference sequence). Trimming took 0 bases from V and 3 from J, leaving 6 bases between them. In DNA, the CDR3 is TGTGCCAGCAGTTACTCGCGGCTCTACAATGAGCAGTTCTTC. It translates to CASSYSRLYNEQFF.

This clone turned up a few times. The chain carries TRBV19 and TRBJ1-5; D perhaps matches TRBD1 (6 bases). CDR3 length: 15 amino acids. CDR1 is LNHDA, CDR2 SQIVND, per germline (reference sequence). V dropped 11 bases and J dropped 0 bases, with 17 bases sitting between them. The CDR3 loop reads CAAKRDTYSNQPQHF. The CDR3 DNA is TGTGCCGCGAAACGGGACACTTATAGCAATCAGCCCCAGCATTTT.